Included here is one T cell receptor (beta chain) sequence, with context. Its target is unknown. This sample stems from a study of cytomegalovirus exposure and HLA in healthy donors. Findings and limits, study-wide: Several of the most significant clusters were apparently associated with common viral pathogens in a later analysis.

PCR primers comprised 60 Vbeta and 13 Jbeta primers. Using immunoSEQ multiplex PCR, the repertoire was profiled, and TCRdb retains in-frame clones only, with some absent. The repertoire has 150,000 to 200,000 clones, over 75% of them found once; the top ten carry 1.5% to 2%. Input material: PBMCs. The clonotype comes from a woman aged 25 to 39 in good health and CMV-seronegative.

The CDR3 region has the DNA TGTGCCACCAGCAGAGATCTACAGGGAGAAGAGACCCAGTACTTC. This codes for CATSRDLQGEETQYF. This sequence joins TRBV15 and TRBJ2-5; a weak D match, TRBD1 (6 bases). With 0 bases removed from V and 3 bases from J, the gap between germline ends came to 11 bases. The CDR3 length is 15 residues. CDR1 is LNHNV, CDR2 YYDKDF, per germline (reference sequence). Full variable domain (missing parts from reference TRBV15 and TRBJ2-5): DAMVIQNPRYQVTQFGKPVTLSCSQTLNHNVMYWYQQKSSQAPKLLFHYYDKDFNNEADTPDNFQSRRPNTSFCFLDIRSPGLGDTAMYLCATSRDLQGEETQYFGPGTRLLVL.